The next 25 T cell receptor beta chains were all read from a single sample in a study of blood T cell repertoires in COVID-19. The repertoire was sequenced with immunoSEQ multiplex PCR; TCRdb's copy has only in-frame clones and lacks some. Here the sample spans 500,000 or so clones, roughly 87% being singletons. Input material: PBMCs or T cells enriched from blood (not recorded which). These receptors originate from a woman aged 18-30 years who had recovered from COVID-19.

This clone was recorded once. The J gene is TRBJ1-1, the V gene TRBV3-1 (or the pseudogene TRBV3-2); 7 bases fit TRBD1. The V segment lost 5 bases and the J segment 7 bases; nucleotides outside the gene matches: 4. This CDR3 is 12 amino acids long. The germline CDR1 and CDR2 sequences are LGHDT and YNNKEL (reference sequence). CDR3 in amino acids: CASSGDSLEAFF. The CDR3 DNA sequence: TGTGCCAGCAGCGGGGACAGCCTTGAAGCTTTCTTT.

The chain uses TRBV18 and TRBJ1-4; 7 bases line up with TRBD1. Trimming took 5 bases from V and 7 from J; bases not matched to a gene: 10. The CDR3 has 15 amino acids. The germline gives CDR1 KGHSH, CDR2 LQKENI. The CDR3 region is CASSSTGRPAEKLFF. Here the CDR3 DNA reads TGTGCCAGCTCATCGACAGGGAGGCCAGCTGAAAAACTGTTTTTT. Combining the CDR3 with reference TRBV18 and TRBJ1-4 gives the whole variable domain NAGVMQNPRHLVRRRGQEARLRCSPMKGHSHVYWYRQLPEEGLKFMVYLQKENIIDESGMPKERFSAEFPKEGPSILRIQQVVRGDSAAYFCASSSTGRPAEKLFFGSGTQLSVL.

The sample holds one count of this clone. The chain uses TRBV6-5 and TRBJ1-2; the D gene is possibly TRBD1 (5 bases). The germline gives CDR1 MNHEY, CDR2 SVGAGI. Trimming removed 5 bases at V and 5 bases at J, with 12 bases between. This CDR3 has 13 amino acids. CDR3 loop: CASSHDSLYGYTF. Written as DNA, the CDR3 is TGTGCCAGCAGTCACGACAGCTTATATGGCTACACCTTC.

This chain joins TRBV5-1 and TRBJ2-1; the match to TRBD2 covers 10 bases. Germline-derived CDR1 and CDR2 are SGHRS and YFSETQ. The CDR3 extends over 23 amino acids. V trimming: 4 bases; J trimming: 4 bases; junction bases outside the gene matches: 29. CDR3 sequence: CASSQQRTPPGLASPRKYNEQFF. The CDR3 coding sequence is TGCGCCAGCAGCCAACAACGTACTCCACCGGGACTAGCGTCCCCGCGTAAATACAATGAGCAGTTCTTC.

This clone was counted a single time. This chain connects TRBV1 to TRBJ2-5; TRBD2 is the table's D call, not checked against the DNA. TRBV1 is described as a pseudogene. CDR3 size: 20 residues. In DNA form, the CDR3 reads TGCACCAGCAGCCAGGCCCCGGGACTAGCGGGGCCCATGTACCAAGAGACCCAGTACTTC. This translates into CTSSQAPGLAGPMYQETQYF.

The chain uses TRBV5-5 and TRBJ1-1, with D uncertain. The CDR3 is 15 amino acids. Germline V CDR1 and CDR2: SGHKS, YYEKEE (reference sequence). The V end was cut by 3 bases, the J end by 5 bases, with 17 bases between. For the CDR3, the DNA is TGTGCCAGCAGCTCAGATCTTAATTTGAGGACTGAAGCTTTCTTT. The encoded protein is CASSSDLNLRTEAFF.

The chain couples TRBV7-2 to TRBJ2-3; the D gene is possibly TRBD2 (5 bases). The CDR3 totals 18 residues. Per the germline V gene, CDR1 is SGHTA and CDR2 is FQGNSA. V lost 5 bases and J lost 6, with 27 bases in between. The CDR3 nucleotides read TGTGCCAGCAGCCACCGGCCACTAGGGTCGGACGTCAGGGATACGCAGTATTTT. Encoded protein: CASSHRPLGSDVRDTQYF.

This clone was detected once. CDR3 residues: CSVSWGLTDGFQFF. As DNA, the CDR3 is TGCAGCGTCTCTTGGGGCTTAACCGACGGATTTCAGTTCTTC. J is TRBJ2-1 and V is TRBV29-1; tentatively, D is TRBD1 (5 bases). Germline values: CDR1 SQVTM, CDR2 ANQGSEA. The V gene lost 6 bases and the J gene lost 13 bases, with 25 bases spanning the gap. This CDR3 spans 14 amino acids.

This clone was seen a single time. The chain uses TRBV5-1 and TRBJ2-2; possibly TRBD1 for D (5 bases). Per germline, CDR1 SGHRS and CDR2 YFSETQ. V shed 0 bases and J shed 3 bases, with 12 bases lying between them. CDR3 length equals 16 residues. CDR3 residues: CASSLGPLGDTGELFF. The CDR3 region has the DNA TGCGCCAGCAGCTTGGGGCCCTTAGGGGACACCGGGGAGCTGTTTTTT.

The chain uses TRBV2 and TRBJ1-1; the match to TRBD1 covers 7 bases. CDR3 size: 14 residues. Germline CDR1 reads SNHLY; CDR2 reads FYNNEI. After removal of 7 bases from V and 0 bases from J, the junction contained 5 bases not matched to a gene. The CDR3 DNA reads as TGTGCCAGCATGGTGGACAGGATGAACACTGAAGCTTTCTTT. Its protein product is CASMVDRMNTEAFF.

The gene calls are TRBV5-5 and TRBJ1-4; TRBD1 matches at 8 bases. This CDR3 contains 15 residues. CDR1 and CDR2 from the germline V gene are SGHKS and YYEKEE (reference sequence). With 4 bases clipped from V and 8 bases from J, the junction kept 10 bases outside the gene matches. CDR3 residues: CASSPTRQGREKLFF. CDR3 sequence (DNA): TGTGCCAGCAGCCCGACCCGACAGGGGAGAGAAAAACTGTTTTTT.

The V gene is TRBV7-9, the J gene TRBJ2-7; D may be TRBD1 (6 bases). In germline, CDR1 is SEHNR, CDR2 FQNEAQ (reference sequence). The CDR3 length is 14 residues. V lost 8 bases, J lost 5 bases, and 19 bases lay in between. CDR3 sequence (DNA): TGTGCCAGCCTCGAAGGGGGTGTAGGGCACGAGCAGTACTTC. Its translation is CASLEGGVGHEQYF.

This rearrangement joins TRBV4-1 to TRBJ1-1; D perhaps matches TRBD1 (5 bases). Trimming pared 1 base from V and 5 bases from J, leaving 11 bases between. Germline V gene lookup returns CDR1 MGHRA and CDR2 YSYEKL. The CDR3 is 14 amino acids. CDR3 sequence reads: CASSQVGGGTEAFF. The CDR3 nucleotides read TGCGCCAGCAGCCAAGTTGGGGGGGGGACTGAAGCTTTCTTT.

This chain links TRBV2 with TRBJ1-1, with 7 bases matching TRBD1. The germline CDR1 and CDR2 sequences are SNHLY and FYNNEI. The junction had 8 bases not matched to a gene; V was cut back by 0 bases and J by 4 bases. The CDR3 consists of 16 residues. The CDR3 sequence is CASSEAGRGQSTEAFF. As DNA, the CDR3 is TGTGCCAGCAGTGAAGCCGGAAGGGGGCAGAGCACTGAAGCTTTCTTT.

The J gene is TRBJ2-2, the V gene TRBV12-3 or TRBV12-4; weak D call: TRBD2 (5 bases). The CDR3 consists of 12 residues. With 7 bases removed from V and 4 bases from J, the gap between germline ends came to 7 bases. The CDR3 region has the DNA TGTGCCAGCATGAGGGCCACCGGGGAGCTGTTTTTT. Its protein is CASMRATGELFF.

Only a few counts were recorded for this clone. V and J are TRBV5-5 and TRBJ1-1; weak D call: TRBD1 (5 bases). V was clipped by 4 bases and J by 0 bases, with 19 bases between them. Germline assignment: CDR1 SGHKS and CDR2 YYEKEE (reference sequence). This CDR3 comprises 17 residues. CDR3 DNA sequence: TGTGCCAGCAGCCTAATCGACAGTATCGTTGTGAACACTGAAGCTTTCTTT. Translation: CASSLIDSIVVNTEAFF. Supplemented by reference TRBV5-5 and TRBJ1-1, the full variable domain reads DAGVTQSPTHLIKTRGQQVTLRCSPISGHKSVSWYQQVLGQGPQFIFQYYEKEERGRGNFPDRFSARQFPNYSSELNVNALLLGDSALYLCASSLIDSIVVNTEAFFGQGTRLTVV.

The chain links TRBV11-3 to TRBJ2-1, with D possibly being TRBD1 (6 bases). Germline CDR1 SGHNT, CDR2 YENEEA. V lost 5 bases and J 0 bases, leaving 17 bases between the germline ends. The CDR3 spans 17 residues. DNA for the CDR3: TGTGCCAGCAGCCCAGGGGAATCTAGGAGCTCCTACAATGAGCAGTTCTTC. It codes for CASSPGESRSSYNEQFF.

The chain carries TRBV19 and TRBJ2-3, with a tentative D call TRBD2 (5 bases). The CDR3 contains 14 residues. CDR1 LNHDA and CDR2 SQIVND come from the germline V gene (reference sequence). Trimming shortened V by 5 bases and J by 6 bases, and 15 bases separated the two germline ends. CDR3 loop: CASSLPGIRDTQYF. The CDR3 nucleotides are TGTGCCAGTAGTCTCCCCGGGATAAGGGATACGCAGTATTTT.

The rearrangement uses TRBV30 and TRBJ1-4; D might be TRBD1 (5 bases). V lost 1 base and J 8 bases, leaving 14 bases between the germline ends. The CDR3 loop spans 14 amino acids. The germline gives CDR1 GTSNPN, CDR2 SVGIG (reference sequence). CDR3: CAWSAGRVQEKLFF. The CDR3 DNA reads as TGTGCCTGGAGTGCTGGCAGGGTCCAAGAAAAACTGTTTTTT.

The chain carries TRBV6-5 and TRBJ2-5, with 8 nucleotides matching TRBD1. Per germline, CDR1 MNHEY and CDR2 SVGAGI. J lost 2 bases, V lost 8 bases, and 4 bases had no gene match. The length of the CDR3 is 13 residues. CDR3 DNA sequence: TGTGCCAGCCTAGACAGGGGACAAGAGACCCAGTACTTC. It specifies CASLDRGQETQYF.

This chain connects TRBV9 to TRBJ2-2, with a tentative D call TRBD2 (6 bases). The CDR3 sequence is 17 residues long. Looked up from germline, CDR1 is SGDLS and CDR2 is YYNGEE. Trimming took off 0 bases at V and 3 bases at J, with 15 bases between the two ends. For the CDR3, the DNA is TGTGCCAGCAGCGTAGGCCCCCTATCGGGGGACACCGGGGAGCTGTTTTTT. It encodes CASSVGPLSGDTGELFF.

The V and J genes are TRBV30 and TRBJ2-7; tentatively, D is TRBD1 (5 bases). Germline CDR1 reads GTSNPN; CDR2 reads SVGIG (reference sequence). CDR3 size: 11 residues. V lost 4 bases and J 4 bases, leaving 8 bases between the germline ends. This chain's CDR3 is CAWTDSYEQYF. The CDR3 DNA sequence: TGTGCCTGGACAGACAGTTACGAGCAGTACTTC.

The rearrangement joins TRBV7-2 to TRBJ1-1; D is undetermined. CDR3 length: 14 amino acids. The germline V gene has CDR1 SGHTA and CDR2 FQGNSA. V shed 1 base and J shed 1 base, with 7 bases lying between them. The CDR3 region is CASSLDAQNTEAFF. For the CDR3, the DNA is TGTGCCAGCAGCTTAGACGCACAGAACACTGAAGCTTTCTTT.

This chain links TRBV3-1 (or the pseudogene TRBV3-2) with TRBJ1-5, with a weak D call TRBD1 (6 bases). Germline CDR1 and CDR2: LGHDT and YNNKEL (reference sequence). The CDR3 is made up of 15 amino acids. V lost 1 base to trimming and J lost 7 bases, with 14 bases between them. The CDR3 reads CASSQGPQGNQPQHF. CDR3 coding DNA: TGTGCCAGCAGCCAAGGCCCTCAGGGGAACCAGCCCCAGCATTTT.

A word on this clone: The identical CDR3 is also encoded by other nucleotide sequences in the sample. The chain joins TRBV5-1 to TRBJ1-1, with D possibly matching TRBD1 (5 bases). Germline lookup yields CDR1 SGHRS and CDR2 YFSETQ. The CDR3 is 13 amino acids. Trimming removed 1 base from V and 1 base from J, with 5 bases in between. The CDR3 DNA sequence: TGCGCCAGCAGCTTGACAGGGAACACTGAAGCTTTCTTT. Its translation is CASSLTGNTEAFF.